This T cell receptor beta chain is from a study of T-cell memory formation after mild COVID-19 (dated by TCRdb to the early 2020s). Study-level background: Most TCR sequence clusters were specific to one of the two donors. In a couple of donors, T-cell clones that expanded and contracted after mild COVID-19 were tracked by sequencing TCRalpha and TCRbeta repertoires over time. The cohort was made up of two young adult volunteers, one female and one male, who were previously healthy. General findings and caveats noted by the study authors: SARS-CoV-2 specificity of the second-wave clones peaking on day 37 was not confirmed. Some responding clones were found in pre-infection memory, which suggests that pre-existing cross-reactive memory T cells took part in the SARS-CoV-2 response. Clones that contracted from day 15 to 85 showed balanced CD4/CD8 phenotypes, whereas a second wave of clones that expanded from day 15 to 37 leaned towards CD4+. Contracting CD4+ clones were found mainly in CM and EM memory subsets, while CD8+ clones were enriched in EMRA. Only a couple of mild cases were covered in the study, and larger cohorts including severe cases with pre-infection samples were considered necessary.

Sequencing used an Illumina NovaSeq 6000. cDNA libraries for TCRalpha and TCRbeta were prepared by 5'RACE using constant-segment primers, with sample barcodes and unique molecular identifiers added. Trizol reagent was used to extract RNA from every sample. The libraries were amplified in two PCR steps, and the second step added a second sample barcode and Illumina TruSeq adapters. The libraries were sequenced on an Illumina NovaSeq using 2 x 150 bp paired-end reads. Concerning the study's data processing: With migec v1.2.7, reads were demultiplexed and then collapsed into UMI-guided consensus sequences. Using mixcr v2.1.11, the UMI consensuses were aligned to TRA and TRB V and J templates and assembled into clonotypes. Expanded or contracted clonotypes were those called significant by both edgeR and NoisET, with noise models trained on biological replicates. For edgeR calls, the cutoffs were a false discovery rate-adjusted p below 0.01 and a log2 fold-change threshold of 1. As an exploratory analysis of dynamics, max-normalized trajectories of the 1000 most abundant clonotypes were examined with PCA combined with hierarchical clustering. The CD4 or CD8 phenotype of responding clones was assigned using the separately sequenced CD4+ and CD8+ repertoires. The raw public reads went through TCRdb reprocessing: fastp at Q25, MiXCR clone calling, in-frame beta chains kept. Rows with one shared CDR3 protein collapse into an entry with the most common genes and DNA. V and J calls and clone size were set by TCRdb, not the authors. In this sample the table shows about 320,000 distinct CDR3 sequences, about 13% of which occur a single time. The ten biggest clones cover around 23% of the sample.

Ficoll-Paque density gradient centrifugation was the method used to isolate PBMCs. In its sample, this clonotype was seen a few times. The target of this receptor is not known. No base quality values were provided; no much bigger clone lies one nucleotide off. Cut back by 2 bases and 8 bases, the V and J ends lie 21 bases apart. The germline V gene specifies SGHVS as CDR1 and FNYEAQ as CDR2. The CDR3, cysteine through phenylalanine, is 17 amino acids long. Left in the record is the CDR3 DNA by itself, 51 bases read in frame from the first base. The receptor chain draws on TRBV7-6 and TRBJ1-4; the D gene is unclear. Sequencing was performed on PBMCs or a T cell subset sorted from them (not recorded which). This receptor was identified in a man between 18 and 29 years old who had mild COVID-19 (a few samples of this study predate the infection). The sample titles of this study are shuffled in the database, so cell type and time point are left out; the donor was told from shared clones. The CDR3 corresponds to CASSLIAGIGRGEKLFF. The bases are TGTGCCAGCAGCTTAATTGCCGGGATCGGGCGTGGGGAAAAACTGTTTTTT.